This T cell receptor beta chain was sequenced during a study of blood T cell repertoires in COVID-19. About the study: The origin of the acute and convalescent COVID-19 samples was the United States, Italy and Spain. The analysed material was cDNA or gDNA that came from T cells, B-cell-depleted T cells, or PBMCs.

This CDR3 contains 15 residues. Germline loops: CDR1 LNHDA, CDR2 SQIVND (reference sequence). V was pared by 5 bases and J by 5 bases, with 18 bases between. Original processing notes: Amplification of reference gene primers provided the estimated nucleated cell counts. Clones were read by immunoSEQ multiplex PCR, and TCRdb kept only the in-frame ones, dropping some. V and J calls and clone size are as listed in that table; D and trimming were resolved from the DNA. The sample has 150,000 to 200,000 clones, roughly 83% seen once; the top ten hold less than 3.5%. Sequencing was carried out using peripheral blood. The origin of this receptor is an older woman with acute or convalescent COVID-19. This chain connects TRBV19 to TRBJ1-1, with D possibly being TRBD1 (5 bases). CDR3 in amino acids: CASSSAGQKRTEAFF. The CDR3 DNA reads TGTGCCAGTAGTTCGGCAGGGCAGAAAAGGACTGAAGCTTTCTTT.